These 2 T cell receptor beta chains were sequenced from one sample in a study of blood T cell repertoires in COVID-19. The protocol was immunoSEQ multiplex PCR, while the TCRdb copy is restricted to in-frame clones and leaves out a portion. The sample has around 310,000 clones, about 87% seen once; the top ten hold around 5%. The sequenced sample was PBMCs or T cells enriched from blood (not recorded which). These receptors were obtained from a man aged 25 to 45 who had recovered from COVID-19.

The DNA for the CDR3 is TGTGCCAGCAGCTTATATCGGGGTGGCGATACGCAGTATTTT. Translation gives CASSLYRGGDTQYF. The J gene is TRBJ2-3, the V gene TRBV7-2; D might be TRBD2 (5 bases). V was trimmed by 2 bases and J by 6 bases, leaving 12 bases between them. The germline CDR1 and CDR2 sequences are SGHTA and FQGNSA. This CDR3 has 14 residues. The full variable domain, rest sourced from reference TRBV7-2 and TRBJ2-3, is GAGVSQSPSNKVTEKGKDVELRCDPISGHTALYWYRQSLGQGLEFLIYFQGNSAPDKSGLPSDRFSAERTGGSVSTLTIQRTQQEDSAVYLCASSLYRGGDTQYFGPGTRLTVL.

This rearrangement joins TRBV19 to TRBJ2-2, with 8 bases fitting TRBD1. CDR1 and CDR2 from the germline V gene are LNHDA and SQIVND (reference sequence). CDR3 size: 15 residues. Trimming at V came to 3 bases and at J to 7 bases, leaving 7 bases not matched to a gene. DNA for the CDR3: TGTGCCAGTAGTATTGAGCAGGGGGCTTACGGGGAGCTGTTTTTT. This gives the protein CASSIEQGAYGELFF.